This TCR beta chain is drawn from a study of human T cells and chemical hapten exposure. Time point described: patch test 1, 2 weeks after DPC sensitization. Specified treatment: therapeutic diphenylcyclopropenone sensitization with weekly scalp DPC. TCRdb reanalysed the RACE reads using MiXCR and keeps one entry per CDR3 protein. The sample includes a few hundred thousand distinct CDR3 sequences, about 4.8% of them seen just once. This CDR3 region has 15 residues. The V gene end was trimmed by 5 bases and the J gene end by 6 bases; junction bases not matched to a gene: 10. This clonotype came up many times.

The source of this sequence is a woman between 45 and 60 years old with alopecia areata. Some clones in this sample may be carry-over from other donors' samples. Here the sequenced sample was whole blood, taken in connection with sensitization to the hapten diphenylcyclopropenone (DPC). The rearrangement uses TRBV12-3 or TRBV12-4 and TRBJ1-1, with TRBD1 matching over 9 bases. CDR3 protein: CASSRYRDRVAEAFF. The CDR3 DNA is TGTGCCAGCAGTCGCTATCGGGACAGGGTCGCTGAAGCTTTCTTT.